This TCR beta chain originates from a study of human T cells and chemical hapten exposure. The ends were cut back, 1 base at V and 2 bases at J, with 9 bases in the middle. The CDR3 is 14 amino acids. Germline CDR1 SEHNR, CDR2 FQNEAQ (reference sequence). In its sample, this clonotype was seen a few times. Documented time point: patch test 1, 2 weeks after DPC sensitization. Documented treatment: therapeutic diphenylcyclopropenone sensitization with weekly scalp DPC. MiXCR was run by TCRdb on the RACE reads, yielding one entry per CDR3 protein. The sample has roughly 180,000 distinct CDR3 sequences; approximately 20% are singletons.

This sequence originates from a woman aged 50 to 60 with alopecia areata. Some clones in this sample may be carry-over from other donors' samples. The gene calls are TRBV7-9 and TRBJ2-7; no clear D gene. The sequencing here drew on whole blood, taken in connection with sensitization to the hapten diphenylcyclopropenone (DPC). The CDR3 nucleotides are TGTGCCAGCAGCTTAGTCTTCGACACCTACGAGCAGTACTTC. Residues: CASSLVFDTYEQYF.